The source of this T cell receptor beta chain is a study of identical twins. Study-wide results and caveats: Among beta out-of-frame sequences, excess sharing between twins appeared weaker. Invariant MAIT and iNKT cells may have partly biased zero-insertion analyses.

The cDNA had a unique molecular identifier and a template-switch universal primer site. MiXCR, applied by TCRdb to the 5' RACE reads, yields one record per CDR3 protein. This table has around 960,000 distinct CDR3 sequences, 10% to 15% appearing once. This clonotype was seen ten or more times. Its antigen is as yet unknown. Healthy Caucasians provided all donations. This CDR3 spans 14 amino acids. V trimming: 6 bases; J trimming: 3 bases; junction bases outside the gene matches: 4. Germline V CDR1 and CDR2: DFQATT, SNEGSKA (reference sequence). The same sample was also used in a study of yellow fever vaccine responses in identical twins.

The TCR sequence derives from a woman aged 18-29 years in good health. The rearrangement links TRBV20-1 to TRBJ2-3, with TRBD2 identical over 12 bases. The sample was PBMCs. The CDR3 coding sequence is TGCAGTGCGGAGACTAGCGGGAGAACAGATACGCAGTATTTT. Its protein is CSAETSGRTDTQYF.